This T cell receptor (beta chain) was captured by sequencing in a study of blood T cells in healthy people across ages. Study-wide points: Compared with aged donors, long-lived donors showed fewer expanded clones, suggesting selection. Roughly linearly, TCR beta diversity per million T cells fell as age increased.

As regards this clonotype: Its antigen is currently unknown.

Primers used in a second PCR of about 7 to 11 cycles were a sample-barcoded 5' primer and a J-beta primer mix. Every cDNA molecule carried a tag from a template-switch adaptor bearing 12 random nucleotides. A single record per CDR3 protein comes from TCRdb applying MiXCR to the 5' RACE reads. The data hold approximately 350,000 distinct CDR3 sequences, with 52% observed a single time. The CDR3 extends over 14 amino acids. CDR1 is SNHLY and CDR2 is FYNNEI in the germline V gene. The V segment lost 6 bases and the J segment 11 bases; nucleotides outside the gene matches: 14. Sequencing used blood. The chain links TRBV2 to TRBJ2-5, with TRBD2 matching 8 bases. This receptor was obtained from a man in his sixties in good health. CDR3: CASSGLANRNEQYF. The CDR3 nucleotides are TGTGCCAGCAGCGGACTAGCCAACCGCAATGAGCAGTACTTC.